This T cell receptor beta chain is drawn from a study of TIL therapy for anti-PD-1-resistant metastatic lung cancer. Study-wide background: Progressing patients received lymphodepletion, expanded TIL infusion and IL-2. Study-level points and caveats: This highly selected cohort may not generalize to typical lung cancer patients.

Sequencing used immunoSEQ v3. Using immunoSEQ multiplex PCR, the repertoire was profiled, and TCRdb retains in-frame clones only, with some absent. The sample holds tens of thousands of clones, roughly 85% seen once. Documented time point: pre-treatment sample, taken before nivolumab and TIL therapy. Enrollment ran from October 2017 to early 2020. Germline V gene sequence: CDR1 SEHNR, CDR2 FQNEAQ (reference sequence). V was trimmed by 4 bases and J by 7 bases, leaving 4 bases between them. The CDR3 totals 11 residues. With regard to this clone: Its antigen remains unknown.

This material consisted of blood, taken at baseline. This TCR came from a person aged 30 to 80 with non-small cell lung cancer. V gene TRBV7-9 combines with J gene TRBJ1-4; D gene uncertain. CDR3 coding DNA: TGTGCCAGCAGCTCAGTTGAAAAACTGTTTTTT. It encodes CASSSVEKLFF. Based on the CDR3 plus reference TRBV7-9 and TRBJ1-4, the full variable domain is DTGVSQNPRHKITKRGQNVTFRCDPISEHNRLYWYRQTLGQGPEFLTYFQNEAQLEKSRLLSDRFSAERPKGSFSTLEIQRTEQGDSAMYLCASSSVEKLFFGSGTQLSVL.